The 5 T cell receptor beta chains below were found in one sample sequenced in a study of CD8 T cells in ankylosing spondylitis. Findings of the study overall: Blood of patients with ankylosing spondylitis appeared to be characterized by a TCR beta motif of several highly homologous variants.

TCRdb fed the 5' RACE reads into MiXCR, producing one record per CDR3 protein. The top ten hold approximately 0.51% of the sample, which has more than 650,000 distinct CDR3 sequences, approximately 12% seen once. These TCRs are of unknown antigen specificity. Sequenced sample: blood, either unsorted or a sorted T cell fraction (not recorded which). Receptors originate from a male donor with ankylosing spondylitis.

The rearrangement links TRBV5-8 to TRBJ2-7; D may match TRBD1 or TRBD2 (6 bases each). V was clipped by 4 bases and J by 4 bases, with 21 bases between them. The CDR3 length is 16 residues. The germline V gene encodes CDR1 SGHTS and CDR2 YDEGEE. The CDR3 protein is CASSPGFLGGGYEQYF. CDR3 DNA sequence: TGTGCCAGCAGCCCCGGGTTTCTGGGGGGCGGATACGAGCAGTACTTC.

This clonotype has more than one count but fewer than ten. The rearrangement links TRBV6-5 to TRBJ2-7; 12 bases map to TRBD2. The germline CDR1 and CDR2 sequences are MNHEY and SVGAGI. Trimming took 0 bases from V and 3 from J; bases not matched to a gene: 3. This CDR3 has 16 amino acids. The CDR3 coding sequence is TGTGCCAGCAGTTACTCAGGACTAGCGGGGCACTACGAGCAGTACTTC. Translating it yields CASSYSGLAGHYEQYF.

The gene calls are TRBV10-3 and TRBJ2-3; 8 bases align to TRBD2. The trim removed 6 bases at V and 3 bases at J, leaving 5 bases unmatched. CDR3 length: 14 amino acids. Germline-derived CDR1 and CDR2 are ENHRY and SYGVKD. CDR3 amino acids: CAIRVSGETDTQYF. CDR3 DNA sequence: TGTGCCATCAGGGTTAGCGGGGAGACAGATACGCAGTATTTT.

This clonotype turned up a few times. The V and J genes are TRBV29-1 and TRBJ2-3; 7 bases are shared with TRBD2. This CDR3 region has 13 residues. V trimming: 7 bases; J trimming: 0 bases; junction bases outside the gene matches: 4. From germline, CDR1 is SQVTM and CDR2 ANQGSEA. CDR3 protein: CSGQGGSTDTQYF. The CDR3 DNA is TGCAGCGGGCAGGGAGGGAGCACAGATACGCAGTATTTT.

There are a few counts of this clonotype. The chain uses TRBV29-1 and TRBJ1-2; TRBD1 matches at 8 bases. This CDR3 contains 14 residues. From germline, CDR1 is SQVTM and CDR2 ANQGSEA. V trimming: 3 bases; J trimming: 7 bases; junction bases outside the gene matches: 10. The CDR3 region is CSVEKGRGQGGYTF. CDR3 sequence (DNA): TGCAGCGTTGAGAAGGGCAGGGGGCAGGGTGGCTACACCTTC.